The clone carrying this T cell receptor beta chain appeared a single time. Its antigen is unknown. The sample belongs to a study of PD-1 blockade in mismatch repair-deficient tumors. Whole-study context: All were previously treated, progressing patients with 12 mismatch repair-deficient cancer types. Study outcomes and limitations: Tumor-resident clones, often absent from pretreatment blood, expanded after pembrolizumab and then contracted.

All patients were mismatch repair deficient, assessed by either PCR or immunohistochemistry. TCRs were sequenced from a few patients responding to pembrolizumab. Sequencing used immunoSEQ multiplex PCR; TCRdb keeps in-frame clones, though not all of them. The sample has some 120,000 clones, roughly 86% seen once; the top ten hold about 13%. Looked up from germline, CDR1 is WSHSY and CDR2 is SAAADI. The CDR3 has 14 residues. Trimming removed 6 bases at V and 1 base at J, with 12 bases between. The source was peripheral blood, collected 44 weeks after starting pembrolizumab. The chain recombines TRBV10-2 with TRBJ2-5; D possibly corresponds to TRBD1 (5 bases). The sequence was collected from an adult with mismatch repair-deficient cancer. The CDR3 bases are TGCGCCAGCAGGACCGCAGGGATCCAAGAGACCCAGTACTTC. Translation: CASRTAGIQETQYF.